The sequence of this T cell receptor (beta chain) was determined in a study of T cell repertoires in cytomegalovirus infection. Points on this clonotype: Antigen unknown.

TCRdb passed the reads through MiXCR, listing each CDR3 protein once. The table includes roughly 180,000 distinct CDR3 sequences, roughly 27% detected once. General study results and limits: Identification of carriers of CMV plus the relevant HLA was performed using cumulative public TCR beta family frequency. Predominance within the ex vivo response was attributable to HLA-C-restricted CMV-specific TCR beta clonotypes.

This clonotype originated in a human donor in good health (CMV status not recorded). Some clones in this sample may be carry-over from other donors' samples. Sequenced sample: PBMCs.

The CDR3 is CASSSRDTTFSYEQYF. The CDR3 DNA is TGTGCCAGCAGTTCGCGGGACACCACCTTCTCTTACGAGCAGTACTTC. The rearrangement joins TRBV12-3 or TRBV12-4 to TRBJ2-7; either TRBD1 or TRBD2 may supply D (6 bases each). The germline V and J ends were trimmed by 4 bases and 4 bases, with 20 bases remaining between them. CDR3 length: 16 amino acids.